The 15 T cell receptor beta chains given below trace back to one sample, sequenced in a study of beta chain features in type 1 diabetes. Expressed TCRB transcripts were sequenced after all isolated RNA was converted to cDNA. Sequencing used immunoSEQ multiplex PCR; TCRdb keeps in-frame clones, though not all of them. The sample records a few hundred thousand clones, about 14% being singletons. The sample comprised naive CD4+ T cells from blood. The receptors come from a woman under 30 in good health.

The V call is TRBV19, the J call TRBJ1-1, with D perhaps TRBD1 (5 bases). CDR1 and CDR2 (germline): LNHDA, SQIVND (reference sequence). V was shortened by 7 bases and J by 6 bases, with 18 bases between the two germline ends. The CDR3 runs 14 residues. The CDR3 region is CASTSRGRAPEAFF. Here the CDR3 DNA reads TGTGCCAGTACGAGTCGTGGCAGGGCCCCTGAAGCTTTCTTT.

The chain is built from TRBV30 and TRBJ2-5; 10 bases agree with TRBD1. After removal of 2 bases from V and 5 bases from J, the junction contained 8 bases not matched to a gene. Germline V gene data show CDR1 as GTSNPN and CDR2 as SVGIG (reference sequence). This CDR3 region has 15 residues. The chain's CDR3 is CAWSTRQGALETQYF. The CDR3 nucleotides are TGTGCCTGGAGTACCCGACAGGGGGCTTTGGAGACCCAGTACTTC.

J is TRBJ2-4 and V is TRBV18, with 10 bases identical to TRBD2. V dropped 2 bases and J dropped 6; count of bases not matched to a gene: 10. Germline V gene sequence: CDR1 KGHSH, CDR2 LQKENI. The CDR3 consists of 17 residues. CDR3: CASSPGLAGEGGNIQYF. The CDR3 DNA reads TGTGCCAGCTCACCAGGCCTAGCGGGAGAAGGCGGAAACATTCAGTACTTC. Full variable domain (remainder filled in from reference TRBV18 and TRBJ2-4): NAGVMQNPRHLVRRRGQEARLRCSPMKGHSHVYWYRQLPEEGLKFMVYLQKENIIDESGMPKERFSAEFPKEGPSILRIQQVVRGDSAAYFCASSPGLAGEGGNIQYFGAGTRLSVL.

A few counts support this clone. V is TRBV7-5 and J is TRBJ2-3; no check of the table's D call, TRBD2, against the DNA was made. TRBV7-5 is described as a pseudogene. The CDR3 runs to 16 residues. The CDR3 sequence is CARSHGLAGGTDTQYF. As DNA, the CDR3 is TGTGCCAGAAGCCACGGACTAGCGGGGGGCACAGATACGCAGTATTTT.

This clone was picked up a small number of times. CDR3 residues: CASSESWHEQFF. For the CDR3, the DNA is TGCGCCAGCAGTGAGTCTTGGCATGAGCAGTTCTTC. The chain combines TRBV10-1 with TRBJ2-1; no reliable D call. Per the germline V gene, CDR1 is WNHNN and CDR2 is SYGVQD (reference sequence). V lost 0 bases and J lost 8, with 5 bases in between. The CDR3 contains 12 residues.

This clone turned up a few times. The CDR3 DNA reads as TGTGCCAGCAGTTTGAAGTTAGCGGGAGGTATTGAGCAGTTCTTC. Protein product: CASSLKLAGGIEQFF. The rearrangement joins TRBV27 to TRBJ2-1, with 10 bases fitting TRBD2. The V and J ends lost 3 bases and 9 bases, in that order; junction bases with no gene match: 8. In germline, CDR1 is MNHEY, CDR2 SMNVEV (reference sequence). This CDR3 comprises 15 residues.

V usage is TRBV11-2 and J usage is TRBJ2-7, with a possible D match to TRBD2 (5 bases). Trimming pared 0 bases from V and 0 bases from J, leaving 9 bases between. The CDR3 is 15 residues long. Germline assignment: CDR1 SGHAT and CDR2 FQNNGV. CDR3 coding DNA: TGTGCCAGCAGCTTAGATCCGGACTTCTCCTACGAGCAGTACTTC. Translating it yields CASSLDPDFSYEQYF.

The chain recombines TRBV2 with TRBJ2-1; 14 bases are a match to TRBD2. Per germline, CDR1 SNHLY and CDR2 FYNNEI. V gave up 6 bases and J gave up 6 bases; unmatched junction bases: 4. The CDR3 extends over 15 amino acids. CDR3: CASSPGLAGANEQFF. DNA for the CDR3: TGTGCCAGCAGCCCGGGACTAGCGGGAGCCAATGAGCAGTTCTTC.

This clone showed up just a few times. The V gene is TRBV30, the J gene TRBJ2-3, with D perhaps matching TRBD1 (5 bases). This CDR3 has 12 amino acids. Germline V gene sequence: CDR1 GTSNPN, CDR2 SVGIG (reference sequence). V lost 4 bases and J lost 5, with 10 bases in between. CDR3 nucleotides: TGTGCCTGGATCAGGGTGGAAGATACGCAGTATTTT. Its translation is CAWIRVEDTQYF.

This clone was recorded a few times. V gene TRBV4-1 combines with J gene TRBJ1-5; D gene uncertain. CDR1 and CDR2 (germline): MGHRA, YSYEKL. This CDR3 is built from 15 residues. The V and J ends lost 0 bases and 7 bases respectively, with 13 bases between them. The CDR3 DNA reads as TGCGCCAGCAGCCAAGAAGGAACGGCCGGGCAGCCCCAGCATTTT. This encodes CASSQEGTAGQPQHF.

The chain recombines TRBV29-1 with TRBJ2-2, with 7 bases fitting TRBD1. CDR1 SQVTM and CDR2 ANQGSEA come from the germline V gene. The length of the CDR3 is 14 residues. V lost 6 bases to trimming and J lost 3 bases; unmatched junction nucleotides: 7. CDR3 loop: CSVGLTGHTGELFF. The CDR3 bases are TGCAGCGTAGGATTGACAGGGCACACCGGGGAGCTGTTTTTT.

This clone was observed a few times. The chain combines TRBV6-6 with TRBJ2-2, with TRBD2 as a possible D gene (7 bases). V lost 10 bases and J 6 bases, leaving 18 bases between the germline ends. The CDR3 runs to 14 residues. Per the germline V gene, CDR1 is MNHNY and CDR2 is SVGAGI (reference sequence). CDR3 amino acids: CATGGGSRSGELFF. CDR3 DNA: TGTGCCACCGGGGGCGGGAGTCGTTCCGGGGAGCTGTTTTTT.

The genes are TRBV2 and TRBJ1-2, with 8 bases lining up with TRBD1. The CDR3 consists of 16 residues. The J segment lost 2 bases and the V segment lost 4 bases, leaving 9 bases of the junction unmatched. Germline loops: CDR1 SNHLY, CDR2 FYNNEI. The CDR3 bases are TGTGCCAGCAGTGTGAGACAGGGGACGTCAAACTATGGCTACACCTTC. Protein: CASSVRQGTSNYGYTF.

CDR3 DNA sequence: TGCAGTGCCCCCCGGGCGGGAGGAGGGGAGACCCAGTACTTC. Translating gives CSAPRAGGGETQYF. J is TRBJ2-5 and V is TRBV29-1; 8 positions agree with TRBD2. This CDR3 has 14 residues. From germline, CDR1 is SQVTM and CDR2 ANQGSEA.

This clone appeared a few times. The chain is built from TRBV30 and TRBJ1-1; tentative D call: TRBD1 (5 bases). This CDR3 contains 13 residues. CDR1 GTSNPN and CDR2 SVGIG come from the germline V gene (reference sequence). The ends were cut back, 1 base at V and 4 bases at J, with 10 bases in the middle. CDR3 residues: CAWSGGESTEAFF. The CDR3 DNA reads as TGTGCCTGGAGTGGGGGGGAGTCCACTGAAGCTTTCTTT.